The T cell receptor (beta chain) under discussion was sequenced for a study of blood T cell repertoires in COVID-19. As for the study in general: The United States, Italy and Spain were the sources of the acute and convalescent COVID-19 samples.

In regard to this clone: The identical CDR3 is also encoded by other nucleotide sequences in the sample.

As handled by the study authors: Reference gene primers were amplified, and this amplification served to estimate nucleated cell counts. Libraries were prepared by immunoSEQ multiplex PCR; TCRdb keeps only in-frame clonotypes and omits some of them. The DNA gave D and trimming, while V, J and clone size come from that table. Of about 140,000 clones in the sample, 85% to 90% are singletons; the top ten hold roughly 11%. CDR3 size: 14 residues. Germline V gene lookup returns CDR1 PRHDT and CDR2 FYEKMQ (reference sequence). V was shortened by 0 bases and J by 2 bases, with 7 bases between the two germline ends.

The chain is built from TRBV13 and TRBJ1-2; D gene unclear. Sequences were obtained from peripheral blood. The TCR originated in a woman older than 75 with acute or convalescent COVID-19. For the CDR3, the DNA is TGTGCCAGCAGCTTAGGCCGAGGGAACTATGGCTACACCTTC. Translation gives CASSLGRGNYGYTF.